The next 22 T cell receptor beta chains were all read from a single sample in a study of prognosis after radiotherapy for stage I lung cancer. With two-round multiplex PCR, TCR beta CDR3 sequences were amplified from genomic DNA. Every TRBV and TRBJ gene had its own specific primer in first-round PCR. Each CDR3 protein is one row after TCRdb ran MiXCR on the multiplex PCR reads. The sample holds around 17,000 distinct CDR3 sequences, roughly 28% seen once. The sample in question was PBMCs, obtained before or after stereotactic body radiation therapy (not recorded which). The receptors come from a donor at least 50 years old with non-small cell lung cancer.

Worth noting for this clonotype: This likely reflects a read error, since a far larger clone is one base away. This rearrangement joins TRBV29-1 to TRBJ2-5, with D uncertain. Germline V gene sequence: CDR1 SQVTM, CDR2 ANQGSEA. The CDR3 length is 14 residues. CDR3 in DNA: TGCAGTGCTGGGATCGTAGGGCTGGGAGAGACCCAGTACTTC. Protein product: CSAGIVGLGETQYF.

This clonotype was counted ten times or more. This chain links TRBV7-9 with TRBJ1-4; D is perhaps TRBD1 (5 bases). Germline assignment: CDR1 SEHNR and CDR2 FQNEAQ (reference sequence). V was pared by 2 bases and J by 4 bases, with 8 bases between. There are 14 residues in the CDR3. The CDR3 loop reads CASSLRQINEKLFF. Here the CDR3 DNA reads TGTGCCAGCAGCTTACGACAGATTAATGAAAAACTGTTTTTT.

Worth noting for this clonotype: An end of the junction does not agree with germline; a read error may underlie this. As DNA, the CDR3 is TGTGCCAGCAGTTTAGGGGATAGCGGGAGGGCCGAGATCTTC. Its protein is CASSLGDSGRAEIF. The chain links TRBV12-3 or TRBV12-4 to TRBJ2-1; 11 positions agree with TRBD2. This CDR3 is 14 amino acids long.

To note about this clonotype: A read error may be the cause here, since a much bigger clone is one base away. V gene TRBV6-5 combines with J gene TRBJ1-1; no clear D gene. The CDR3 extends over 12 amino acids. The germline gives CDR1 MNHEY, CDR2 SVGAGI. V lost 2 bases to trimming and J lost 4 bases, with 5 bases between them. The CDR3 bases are TGTGCCAGCAGTTACAGTTTCACTGAAGCTTTCTTT. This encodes CASSYSFTEAFF.

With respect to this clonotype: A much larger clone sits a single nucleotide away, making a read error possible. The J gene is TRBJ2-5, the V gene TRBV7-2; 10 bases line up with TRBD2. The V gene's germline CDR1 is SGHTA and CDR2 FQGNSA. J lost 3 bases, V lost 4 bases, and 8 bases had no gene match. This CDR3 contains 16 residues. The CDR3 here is CASSSRTSGVKETQYF. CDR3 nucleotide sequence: TGTGCCAGCAGCTCCCGGACTAGCGGCGTGAAAGAGACCCAGTACTTC.

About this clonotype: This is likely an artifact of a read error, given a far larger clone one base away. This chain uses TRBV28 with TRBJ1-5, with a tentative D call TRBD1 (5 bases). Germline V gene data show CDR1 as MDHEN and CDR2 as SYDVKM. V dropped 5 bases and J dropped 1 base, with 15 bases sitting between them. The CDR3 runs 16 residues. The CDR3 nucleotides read TGTGCCAGCAGTGTCGAGGGGACCTCCAGCAATCAGCCCCAGCATTTT. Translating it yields CASSVEGTSSNQPQHF.

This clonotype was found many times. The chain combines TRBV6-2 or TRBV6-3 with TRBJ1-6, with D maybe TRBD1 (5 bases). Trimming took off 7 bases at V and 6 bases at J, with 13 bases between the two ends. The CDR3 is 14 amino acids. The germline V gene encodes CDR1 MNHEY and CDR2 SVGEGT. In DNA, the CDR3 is TGTGCCAGCAAACTAGGGGAGTTTAATTCACCCCTCCACTTT. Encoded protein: CASKLGEFNSPLHF.

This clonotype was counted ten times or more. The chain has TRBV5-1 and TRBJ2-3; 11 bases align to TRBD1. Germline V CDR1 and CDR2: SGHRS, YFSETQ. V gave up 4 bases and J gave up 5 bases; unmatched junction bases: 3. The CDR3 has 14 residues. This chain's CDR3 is CASSEGQGVDTQYF. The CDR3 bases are TGCGCCAGCAGCGAGGGACAGGGGGTAGATACGCAGTATTTT. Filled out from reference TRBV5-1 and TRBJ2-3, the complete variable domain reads KAGVTQTPRYLIKTRGQQVTLSCSPISGHRSVSWYQQTPGQGLQFLFEYFSETQRNKGNFPGRFSGRQFSNSRSEMNVSTLELGDSALYLCASSEGQGVDTQYFGPGTRLTVL.

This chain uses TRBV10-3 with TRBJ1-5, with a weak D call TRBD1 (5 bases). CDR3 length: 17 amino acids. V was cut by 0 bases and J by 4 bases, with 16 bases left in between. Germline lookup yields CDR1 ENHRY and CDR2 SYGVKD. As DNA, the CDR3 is TGTGCCATCAGTGAGTCGAAGTCGGGGCATTATAATCAGCCCCAGCATTTT. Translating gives CAISESKSGHYNQPQHF.

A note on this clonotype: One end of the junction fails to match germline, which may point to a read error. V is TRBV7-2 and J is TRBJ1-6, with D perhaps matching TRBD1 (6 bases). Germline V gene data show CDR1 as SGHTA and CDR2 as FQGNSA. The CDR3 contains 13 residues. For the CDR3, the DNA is TGTGTCAGCGCGCAGGGGAATAATTCACCCCTCCACTTT. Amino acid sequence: CVSAQGNNSPLHF.

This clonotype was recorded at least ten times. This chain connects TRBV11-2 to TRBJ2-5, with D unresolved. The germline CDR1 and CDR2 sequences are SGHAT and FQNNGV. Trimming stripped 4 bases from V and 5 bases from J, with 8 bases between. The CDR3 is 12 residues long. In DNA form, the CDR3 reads TGTGCCAGCAGCTCCTCCTCGGAGACCCAGTACTTC. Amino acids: CASSSSSETQYF.

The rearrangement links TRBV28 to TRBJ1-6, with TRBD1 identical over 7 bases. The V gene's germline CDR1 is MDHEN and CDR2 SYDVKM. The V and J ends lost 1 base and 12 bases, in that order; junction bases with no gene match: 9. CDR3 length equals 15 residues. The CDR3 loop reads CASSLYDRAGLPLHF. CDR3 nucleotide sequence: TGTGCCAGCAGTTTATATGACAGGGCAGGATTACCCCTCCACTTT.

CDR3 sequence: CATSRDIAGESGELFF. CDR3 nucleotides: TGTGCCACCAGCAGAGATATAGCGGGAGAGAGCGGGGAGCTGTTTTTT. The gene calls are TRBV15 and TRBJ2-2; 9 positions match TRBD2. Germline V CDR1 and CDR2: LNHNV, YYDKDF (reference sequence). This CDR3 contains 16 residues. The J segment lost 7 bases and the V segment lost 0 bases, leaving 6 bases of the junction unmatched.

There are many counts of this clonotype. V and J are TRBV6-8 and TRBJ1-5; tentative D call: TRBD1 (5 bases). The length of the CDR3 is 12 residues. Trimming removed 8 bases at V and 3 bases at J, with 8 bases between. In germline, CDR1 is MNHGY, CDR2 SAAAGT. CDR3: CASGTDNQPQHF. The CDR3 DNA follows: TGTGCCAGCGGGACCGACAATCAGCCCCAGCATTTT.

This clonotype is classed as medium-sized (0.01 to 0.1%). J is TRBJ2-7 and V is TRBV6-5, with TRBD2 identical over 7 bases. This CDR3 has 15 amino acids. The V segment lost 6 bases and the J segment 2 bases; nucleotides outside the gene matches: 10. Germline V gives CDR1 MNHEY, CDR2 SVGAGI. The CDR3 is CASSATGGIAYEQYF. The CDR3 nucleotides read TGTGCCAGCAGCGCAACGGGGGGAATTGCCTACGAGCAGTACTTC.

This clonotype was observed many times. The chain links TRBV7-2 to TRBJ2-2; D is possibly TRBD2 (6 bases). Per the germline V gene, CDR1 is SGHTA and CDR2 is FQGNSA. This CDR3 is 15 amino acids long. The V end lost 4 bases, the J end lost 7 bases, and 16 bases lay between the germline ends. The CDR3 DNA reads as TGTGCCAGCAGCTGGGACTCCACGAGGGTCGGGGAGCTGTTTTTT. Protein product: CASSWDSTRVGELFF.

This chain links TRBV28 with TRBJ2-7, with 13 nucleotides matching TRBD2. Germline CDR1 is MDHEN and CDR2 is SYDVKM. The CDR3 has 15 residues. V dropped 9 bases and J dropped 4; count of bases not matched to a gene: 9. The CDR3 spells CARSTRTSGSYEQYF. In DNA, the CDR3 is TGTGCCAGAAGCACACGGACTAGCGGGAGTTACGAGCAGTACTTC. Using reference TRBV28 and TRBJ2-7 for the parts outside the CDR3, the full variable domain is DVKVTQSSRYLVKRTGEKVFLECVQDMDHENMFWYRQDPGLGLRLIYFSYDVKMKEKGDIPEGYSVSREKKERFSLILESASTNQTSMYLCARSTRTSGSYEQYFGPGTRLTVT.

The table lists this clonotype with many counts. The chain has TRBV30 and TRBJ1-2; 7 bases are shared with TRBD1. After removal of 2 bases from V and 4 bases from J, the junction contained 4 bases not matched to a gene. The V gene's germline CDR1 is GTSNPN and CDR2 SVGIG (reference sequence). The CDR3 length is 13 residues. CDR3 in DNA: TGTGCCTGGAGTCGGGACAGACCCTATGGCTACACCTTC. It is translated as CAWSRDRPYGYTF.

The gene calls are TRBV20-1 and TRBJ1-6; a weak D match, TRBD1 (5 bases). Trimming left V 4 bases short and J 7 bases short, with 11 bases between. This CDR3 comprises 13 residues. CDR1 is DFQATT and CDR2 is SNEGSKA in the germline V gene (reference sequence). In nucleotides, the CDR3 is TGCAGTGCTATACAGGACTACAATTCACCCCTCCACTTT. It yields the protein CSAIQDYNSPLHF.

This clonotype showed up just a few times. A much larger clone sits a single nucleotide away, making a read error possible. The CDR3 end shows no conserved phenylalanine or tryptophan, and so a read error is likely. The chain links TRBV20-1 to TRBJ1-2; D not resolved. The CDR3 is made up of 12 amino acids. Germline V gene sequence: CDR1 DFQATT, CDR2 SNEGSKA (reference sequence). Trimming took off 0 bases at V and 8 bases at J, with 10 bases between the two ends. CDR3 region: CSARDRAWGYTL. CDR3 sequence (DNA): TGCAGTGCTAGAGATAGGGCGTGGGGCTACACCCTC.

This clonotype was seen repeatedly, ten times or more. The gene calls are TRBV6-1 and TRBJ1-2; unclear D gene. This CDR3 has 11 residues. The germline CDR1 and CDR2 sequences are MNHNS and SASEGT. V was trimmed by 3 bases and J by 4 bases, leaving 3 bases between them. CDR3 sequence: CASSDSYGYTF. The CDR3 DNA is TGTGCCAGCAGTGACAGCTATGGCTACACCTTC.

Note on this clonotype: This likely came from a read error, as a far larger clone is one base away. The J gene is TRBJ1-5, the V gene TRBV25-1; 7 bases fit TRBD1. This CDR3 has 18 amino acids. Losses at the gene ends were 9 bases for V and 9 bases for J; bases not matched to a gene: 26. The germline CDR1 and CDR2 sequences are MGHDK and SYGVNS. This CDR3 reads CASSIDLGDSGTPRPQHF. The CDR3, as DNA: TGTGCCAGTAGTATAGATCTTGGGGACAGTGGCACACCGCGGCCCCAGCATTTT. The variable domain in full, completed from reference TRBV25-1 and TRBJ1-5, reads EADIYQTPRYLVIGTGKKITLECSQTMGHDKMYWYQQDPGMELHLIHYSYGVNSTEKGDLSSESTVSRIRTEHFPLTLESARPSHTSQYLCASSIDLGDSGTPRPQHFGDGTRLSIL.